This record covers a single TCR beta chain. Its matching antigen is unknown. TCRdb redid the calling of the 5' RACE reads with MiXCR, one entry per CDR3 protein. This table holds approximately 300,000 distinct CDR3 sequences, 9.5% to 12% found once. This entry belongs to a study of T cells after yellow fever vaccination. Study context: Fractions low in cell number were prepared with SMART-Seq v4 Ultra Low Input.

Per germline, CDR1 MNHEY and CDR2 SVGEGT. This CDR3 comprises 17 residues. V was cut by 0 bases and J by 1 base, with 16 bases left in between. Study conclusions and caveats: Across the CD4 and CD8 compartments, a small share of clonotypes was present in both.

This clonotype was obtained from a man in his late teens or twenties who received the YFV17D yellow fever vaccine. Here the sequenced sample was CD4+ T cells sorted from PBMCs, taken 45 days after the yellow fever booster vaccination. The chain joins TRBV6-2 or TRBV6-3 to TRBJ2-7, with D hard to call. In DNA form, the CDR3 reads TGTGCCAGCAGTTACTCGATTAGGTTTCTCCTTTCCTACGAGCAGTACTTC. Translation: CASSYSIRFLLSYEQYF.